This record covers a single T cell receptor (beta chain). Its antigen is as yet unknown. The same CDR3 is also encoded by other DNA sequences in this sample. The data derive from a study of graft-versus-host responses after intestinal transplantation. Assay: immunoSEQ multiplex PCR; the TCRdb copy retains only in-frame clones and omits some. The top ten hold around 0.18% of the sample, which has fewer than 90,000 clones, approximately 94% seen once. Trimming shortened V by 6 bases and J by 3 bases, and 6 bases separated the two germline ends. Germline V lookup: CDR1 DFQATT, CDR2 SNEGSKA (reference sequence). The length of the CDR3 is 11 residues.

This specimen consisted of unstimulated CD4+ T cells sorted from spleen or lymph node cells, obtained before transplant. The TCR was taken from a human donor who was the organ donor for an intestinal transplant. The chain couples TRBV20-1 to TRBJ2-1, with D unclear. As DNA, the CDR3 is TGCAGTGCCCGTATCTACAATGAGCAGTTCTTC. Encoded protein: CSARIYNEQFF.